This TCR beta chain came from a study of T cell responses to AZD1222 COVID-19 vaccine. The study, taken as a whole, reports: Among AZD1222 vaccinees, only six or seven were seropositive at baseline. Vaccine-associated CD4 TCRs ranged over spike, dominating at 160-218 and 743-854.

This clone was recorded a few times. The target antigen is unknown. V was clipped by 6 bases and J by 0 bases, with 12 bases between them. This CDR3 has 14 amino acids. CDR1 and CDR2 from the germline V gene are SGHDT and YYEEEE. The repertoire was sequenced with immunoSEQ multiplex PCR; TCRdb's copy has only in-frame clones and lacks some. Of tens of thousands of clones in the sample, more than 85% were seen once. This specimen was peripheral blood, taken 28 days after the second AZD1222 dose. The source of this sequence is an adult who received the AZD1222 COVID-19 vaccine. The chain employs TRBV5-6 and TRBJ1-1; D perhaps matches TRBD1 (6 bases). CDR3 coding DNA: TGTGCCAGCAAGAGGGAGGGGGTGAACACTGAAGCTTTCTTT. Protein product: CASKREGVNTEAFF.